This T cell receptor (beta chain) comes out of a study of T cells after yellow fever vaccination. Study-wide results and caveats: The bulk population could contribute abundant contaminating clonotypes to FACS-sorted repertoires.

TCRdb re-called the 5' RACE reads with MiXCR, one entry per CDR3 protein. The table records over 20,000 distinct CDR3 sequences, around 5.5% of them present only once. Ten or more counts support this clonotype. The CDR3 has 15 amino acids. CDR1 and CDR2 from the germline V gene are KGHSH and LQKENI. V gave up 3 bases and J gave up 6 bases; unmatched junction bases: 10. The starting material was PBMCs, either bulk or a sorted T-cell subset (CD4+, CD8+, memory, or dextramer-sorted; not recorded which), obtained 15 days after the yellow fever booster vaccination. This receptor was obtained from a man younger than 45 who received the YFV17D yellow fever vaccine. The chain recombines TRBV18 with TRBJ2-7, with 8 bases that match TRBD1. DNA for the CDR3: TGTGCCAGCTCACCCAGGACGGACAGGGCCTCCGAGCAGTACTTC. Its translation: CASSPRTDRASEQYF.